The present entry profiles one TCR beta chain with its context. Antigen unknown. The data stem from a study of T cell responses to AZD1222 COVID-19 vaccine. Clones were sequenced by immunoSEQ multiplex PCR, and TCRdb holds only the in-frame ones, with some missing. The sample has about 170,000 clones, just under 95% seen once. Study results and caveats: The study identified only a handful of AZD1222 recipients as seropositive at baseline.

Germline V lookup: CDR1 SGHAT, CDR2 FQNNGV. The CDR3 spans 15 residues. Trimming removed 5 bases at V and 3 bases at J, with 14 bases between. J is TRBJ2-1 and V is TRBV11-2; D is undetermined. The material was peripheral blood, obtained on day 0 of AZD1222 vaccination. This TCR derives from an adult in good health. The CDR3 bases are TGTGCCAGCAGCCAACAGATCGGGCTCTACAATGAGCAGTTCTTC. As protein: CASSQQIGLYNEQFF. Using reference TRBV11-2 and TRBJ2-1 for the parts outside the CDR3, the full variable domain is EAGVAQSPRYKIIEKRQSVAFWCNPISGHATLYWYQQILGQGPKLLIQFQNNGVVDDSQLPKDRFSAERLKGVDSTLKIQPAKLEDSAVYLCASSQQIGLYNEQFFGPGTRLTVL.